These T cell receptor beta chains were read from a single sample in a study of cytomegalovirus exposure and HLA in healthy donors. Only in-frame clones appear in the TCRdb table, and some are missing; sequencing was by immunoSEQ multiplex PCR. The table has some 120,000 clones, approximately 17% seen once. The sample taken for sequencing was PBMCs. These receptors all come from a female donor in good health and CMV-seropositive. CDR3s include the opening cysteine and the closing phenylalanine or tryptophan. The order of the fields is V gene, J gene, clone size, D gene, CDR3 DNA, CDR3 protein. The D gene is left open where the match is weak. Part of the rows lack a size; the others show once, few, many or a class for expanded clones.

v_gene: TRBV5-8
j_gene: TRBJ2-4
abundance: NA
d_gene: NA
CDR3nt: TGTGCCAGCAGCTTTTGGACTATGGAAAACATTCAGTACTTC
CDR3aa: CASSFWTMENIQYF

v_gene: TRBV4-2
j_gene: TRBJ1-6
abundance: NA
d_gene: NA
CDR3nt: TGTGCCAGCAGCCAAGACGCCCAGGGTTATTCACCCCTCCACTTT
CDR3aa: CASSQDAQGYSPLHF

v_gene: TRBV7-2
j_gene: TRBJ2-7
abundance: NA
d_gene: TRBD2
CDR3nt: TGTGCCAGCAGCTCTACTAGCGGTCCGGGTGAGCAGTACTTC
CDR3aa: CASSSTSGPGEQYF

v_gene: TRBV2
j_gene: TRBJ1-5
abundance: NA
d_gene: NA
CDR3nt: TGTGCCAGCAGTTTTTACGAGGGCCAGCCCCAGCATTTT
CDR3aa: CASSFYEGQPQHF

v_gene: TRBV7-9
j_gene: TRBJ2-1
abundance: NA
d_gene: TRBD2
CDR3nt: TGTGCCAGCAGCTTGGGACTAGCGGGTTACAATGAGCAGTTCTTC
CDR3aa: CASSLGLAGYNEQFF

v_gene: TRBV7-2
j_gene: TRBJ2-1
abundance: few
d_gene: TRBD2
CDR3nt: TGTGCCAGCAGCTCTAGGACTAGCGGGGCCTACAATGAGCAGTTCTTC
CDR3aa: CASSSRTSGAYNEQFF

v_gene: TRBV4-1
j_gene: TRBJ2-7
abundance: NA
d_gene: TRBD2
CDR3nt: TGCGCCAGCAGCCAAGATTTTACCGGGGCCGGGGGGGAGCAGTACTTC
CDR3aa: CASSQDFTGAGGEQYF

v_gene: TRBV29-1
j_gene: TRBJ2-1
abundance: NA
d_gene: NA
CDR3nt: TGCAGCGTTCGGATAGCGCCAGACAATGAGCAGTTCTTC
CDR3aa: CSVRIAPDNEQFF

v_gene: TRBV19
j_gene: TRBJ1-1
abundance: NA
d_gene: NA
CDR3nt: TGTGCCAGTAGTTGGACAAGCGAGGACACTGAAGCTTTCTTT
CDR3aa: CASSWTSEDTEAFF

v_gene: TRBV6-6
j_gene: TRBJ1-6
abundance: NA
d_gene: NA
CDR3nt: TGTGCCAGCAGTTACGTCGAGGGGGTTTCACCCCTCCACTTT
CDR3aa: CASSYVEGVSPLHF

v_gene: TRBV2
j_gene: TRBJ2-7
abundance: NA
d_gene: TRBD1
CDR3nt: TGTGCCATCACGGACAACCGGGACAGCTCCTACGAGCAGTACTTC
CDR3aa: CAITDNRDSSYEQYF

v_gene: TRBV29-1
j_gene: TRBJ2-1
abundance: few
d_gene: TRBD1
CDR3nt: TGCAGCGTCGCTCCGGGACAGGGGACTGGTGAGCAGTTCTTC
CDR3aa: CSVAPGQGTGEQFF

v_gene: TRBV25-1
j_gene: TRBJ2-7
abundance: few
d_gene: TRBD1
CDR3nt: TGTGCTCCCAAGAGGGGACAGGGGGTCAAGAGGGAGCAGTACTTC
CDR3aa: CAPKRGQGVKREQYF

v_gene: TRBV15
j_gene: TRBJ2-4
abundance: NA
d_gene: NA
CDR3nt: TGTGCCACCAGCATGGGGGGAACGGCCAAAAACATTCAGTACTTC
CDR3aa: CATSMGGTAKNIQYF

v_gene: TRBV30
j_gene: TRBJ2-7
abundance: few
d_gene: NA
CDR3nt: TGTGCCTGGAGTCCGAACGGCTCCTACGAGCAGTACTTC
CDR3aa: CAWSPNGSYEQYF

v_gene: TRBV1
j_gene: TRBJ1-1
abundance: few
d_gene: NA
CDR3nt: TGCACCAGCAGCCAACAGGGGACAGCCTTCATGAACACTGAAGCTTTCTTT
CDR3aa: CTSSQQGTAFMNTEAFF